This T cell receptor (beta chain) was obtained from a study of vaccination and CD4 T cells after COVID-19. Study in general: Participants were given two doses of BNT162b2 or mRNA-1273 vaccine.

Oncomine TCR Beta short-read sequencing was applied to DNA from cultured CD4+ T cells. Cultured CD4+ T cells yielded the extracted genomic DNA. TCRdb re-analysed the PCR reads in MiXCR, keeping a single row per CDR3 protein. The table includes approximately 12,000 distinct CDR3 sequences, just over 20% detected once. Looked up from germline, CDR1 is KGHDR and CDR2 is SFDVKD. V was trimmed by 9 bases and J by 10 bases, leaving 15 bases between them. CDR3 length: 13 amino acids. Study results and caveats: Median SARS-CoV-2-reactive clonotype numbers went from 21 to 38; this increase was not significant. 304 of 307 vaccine-specific clones from convalescent patients were spike mono-reactive.

Sample treatment: approximately 9-day PBMC culture with coronavirus spike peptide pools or control peptides (ViraFEST assay). With regard to this clonotype: Its antigen is still unknown.

The J gene is TRBJ1-6, the V gene TRBV24-1; D is possibly TRBD1 (5 bases). The clonotype originates from a human donor who received a COVID-19 vaccine. The sequenced sample was CD4+ T cells from blood, cultured in vitro, obtained before SARS-CoV-2 vaccination. Written as DNA, the CDR3 is TGTGCCACCGGGCAGGGCCCGGGGTCACCCCTCCACTTT. Its protein is CATGQGPGSPLHF.